This T cell receptor (beta chain) stems from a study of T-cell reconstitution after alpha-beta-depleted transplantation in children. The study's findings and limits: T-cell counts and diversity at one year post-transplant came mainly from newly produced T cells. In some patients, recipient T cells and intrathymic progenitors surviving conditioning explained high day-60 diversity. By about two months after transplant, alpha-beta T cells reportedly arose from several hundred graft clones that had expanded.

Unique molecular identifiers were incorporated during preparation of the TCRbeta library. One entry per CDR3 protein results from TCRdb running MiXCR on the PCR reads. The sample lists around 700,000 distinct CDR3 sequences, approximately 14% occurring once. This clonotype was counted at least ten times. Its antigen is not identified. The sequence was obtained from a girl aged 2-15 years with congenital amegakaryocytic thrombocytopenia, due to receive a stem cell transplant. The sequencing used PBMCs, collected before TCRalphabeta/CD19-depleted stem cell transplant.

This chain's CDR3 is CASSYPPQPQHF. The CDR3 region has the DNA TGTGCCAGCAGCTACCCTCCCCAGCCCCAGCATTTT. J is TRBJ1-5 and V is TRBV7-7, with unresolved D. The CDR3 length is 12 residues. The germline gives CDR1 SSHAT, CDR2 FNYEAQ (reference sequence). Trimming shortened V by 4 bases and J by 7 bases, and 8 bases separated the two germline ends.